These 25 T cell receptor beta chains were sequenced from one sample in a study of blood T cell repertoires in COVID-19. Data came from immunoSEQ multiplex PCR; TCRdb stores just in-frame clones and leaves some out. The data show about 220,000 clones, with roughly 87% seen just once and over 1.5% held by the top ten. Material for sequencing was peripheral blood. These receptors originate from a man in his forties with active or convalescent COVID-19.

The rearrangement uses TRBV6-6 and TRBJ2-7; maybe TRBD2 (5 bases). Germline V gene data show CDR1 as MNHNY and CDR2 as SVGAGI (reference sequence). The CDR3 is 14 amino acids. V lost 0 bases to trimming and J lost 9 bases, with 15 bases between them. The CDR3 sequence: CASSYSGVTSGQYF. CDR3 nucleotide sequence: TGTGCCAGCAGTTACTCCGGTGTTACGAGCGGGCAGTACTTC.

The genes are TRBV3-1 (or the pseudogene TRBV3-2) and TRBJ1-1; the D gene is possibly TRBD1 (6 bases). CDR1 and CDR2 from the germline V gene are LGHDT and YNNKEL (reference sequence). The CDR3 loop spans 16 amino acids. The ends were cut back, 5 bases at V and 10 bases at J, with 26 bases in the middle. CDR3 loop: CASSFRDTKGKRGAFF. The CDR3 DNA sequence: TGTGCCAGCAGCTTCCGGGACACAAAGGGAAAAAGAGGAGCTTTCTTT.

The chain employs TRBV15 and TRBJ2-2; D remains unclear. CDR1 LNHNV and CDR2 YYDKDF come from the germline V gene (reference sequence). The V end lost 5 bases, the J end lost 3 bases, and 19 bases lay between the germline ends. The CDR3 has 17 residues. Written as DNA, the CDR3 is TGTGCCACCAGCCCCCAAGATGGGCAGAAATACACCGGGGAGCTGTTTTTT. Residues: CATSPQDGQKYTGELFF.

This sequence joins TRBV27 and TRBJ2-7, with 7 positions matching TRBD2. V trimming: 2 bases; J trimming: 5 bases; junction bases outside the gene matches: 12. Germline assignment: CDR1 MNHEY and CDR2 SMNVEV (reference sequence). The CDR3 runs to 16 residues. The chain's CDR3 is CASSLAGRGAVHEQYF. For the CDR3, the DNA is TGTGCCAGCAGTTTAGCTGGGAGGGGCGCGGTCCACGAGCAGTACTTC.

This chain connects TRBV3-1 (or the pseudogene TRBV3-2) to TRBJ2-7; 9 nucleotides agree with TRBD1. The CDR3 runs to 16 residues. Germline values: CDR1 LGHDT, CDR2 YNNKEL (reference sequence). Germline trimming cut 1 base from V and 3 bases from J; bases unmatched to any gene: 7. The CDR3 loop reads CASSQGPGTGFYEQYF. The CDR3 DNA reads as TGTGCCAGCAGCCAAGGTCCCGGGACAGGGTTCTACGAGCAGTACTTC.

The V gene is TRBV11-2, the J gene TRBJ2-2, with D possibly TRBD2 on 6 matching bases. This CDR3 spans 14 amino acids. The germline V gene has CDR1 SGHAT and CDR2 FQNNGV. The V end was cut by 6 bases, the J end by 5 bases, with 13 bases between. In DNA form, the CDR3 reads TGTGCCAGCAGGATAGGAGGGAGTACCGGGGAGCTGTTTTTT. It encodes CASRIGGSTGELFF. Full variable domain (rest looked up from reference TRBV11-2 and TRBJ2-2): EAGVAQSPRYKIIEKRQSVAFWCNPISGHATLYWYQQILGQGPKLLIQFQNNGVVDDSQLPKDRFSAERLKGVDSTLKIQPAKLEDSAVYLCASRIGGSTGELFFGEGSRLTVL.

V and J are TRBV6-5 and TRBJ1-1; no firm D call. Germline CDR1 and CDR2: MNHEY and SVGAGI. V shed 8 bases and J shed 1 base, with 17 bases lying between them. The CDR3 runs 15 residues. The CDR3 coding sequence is TGTGCCAGCCGGAACGATGGGAGGCCGAACACTGAAGCTTTCTTT. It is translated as CASRNDGRPNTEAFF.

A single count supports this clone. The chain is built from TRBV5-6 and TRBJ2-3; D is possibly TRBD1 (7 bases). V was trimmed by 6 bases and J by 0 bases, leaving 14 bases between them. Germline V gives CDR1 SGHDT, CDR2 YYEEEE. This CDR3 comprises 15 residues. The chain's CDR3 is CASTGGPISTDTQYF. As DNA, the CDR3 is TGTGCCAGCACAGGGGGGCCCATTAGCACAGATACGCAGTATTTT.

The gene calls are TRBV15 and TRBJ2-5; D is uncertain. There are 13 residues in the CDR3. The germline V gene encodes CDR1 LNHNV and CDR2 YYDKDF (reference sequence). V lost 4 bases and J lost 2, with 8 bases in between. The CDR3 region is CATSTVSQETQYF. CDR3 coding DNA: TGTGCCACCAGCACCGTCTCTCAAGAGACCCAGTACTTC.

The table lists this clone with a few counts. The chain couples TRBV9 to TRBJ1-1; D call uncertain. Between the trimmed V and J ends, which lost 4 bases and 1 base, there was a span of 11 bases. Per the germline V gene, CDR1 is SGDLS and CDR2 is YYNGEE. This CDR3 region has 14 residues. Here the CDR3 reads CASSPRAGNTEAFF. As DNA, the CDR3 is TGTGCCAGCAGCCCTCGAGCGGGGAACACTGAAGCTTTCTTT.

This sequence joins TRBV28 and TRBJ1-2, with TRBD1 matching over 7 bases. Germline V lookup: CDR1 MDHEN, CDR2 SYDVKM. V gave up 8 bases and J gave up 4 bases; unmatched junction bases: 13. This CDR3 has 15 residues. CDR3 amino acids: CASGPSGQRIYGYTF. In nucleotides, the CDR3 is TGTGCCAGCGGGCCCTCGGGACAGAGGATCTATGGCTACACCTTC.

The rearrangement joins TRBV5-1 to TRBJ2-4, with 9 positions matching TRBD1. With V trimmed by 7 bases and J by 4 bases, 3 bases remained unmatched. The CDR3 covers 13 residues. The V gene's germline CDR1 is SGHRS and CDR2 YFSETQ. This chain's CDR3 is CASAGTGKNIQYF. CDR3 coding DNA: TGCGCCAGCGCCGGGACAGGGAAAAACATTCAGTACTTC.

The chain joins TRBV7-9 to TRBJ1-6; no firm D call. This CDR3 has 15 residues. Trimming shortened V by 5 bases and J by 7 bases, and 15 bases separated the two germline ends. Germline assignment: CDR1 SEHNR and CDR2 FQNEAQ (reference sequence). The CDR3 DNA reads TGTGCCAGCAGCCTCCGGGAAAGGGCCAATTCACCCCTCCACTTT. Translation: CASSLRERANSPLHF. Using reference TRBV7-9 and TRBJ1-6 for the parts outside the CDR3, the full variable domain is DTGVSQNPRHKITKRGQNVTFRCDPISEHNRLYWYRQTLGQGPEFLTYFQNEAQLEKSRLLSDRFSAERPKGSFSTLEIQRTEQGDSAMYLCASSLRERANSPLHFGNGTRLTVT.

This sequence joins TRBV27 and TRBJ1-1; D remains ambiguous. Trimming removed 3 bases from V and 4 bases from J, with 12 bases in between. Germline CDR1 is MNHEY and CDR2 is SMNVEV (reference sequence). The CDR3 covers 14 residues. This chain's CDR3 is CASSLNGAGTEAFF. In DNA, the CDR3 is TGTGCCAGCAGTTTGAACGGAGCCGGCACTGAAGCTTTCTTT.

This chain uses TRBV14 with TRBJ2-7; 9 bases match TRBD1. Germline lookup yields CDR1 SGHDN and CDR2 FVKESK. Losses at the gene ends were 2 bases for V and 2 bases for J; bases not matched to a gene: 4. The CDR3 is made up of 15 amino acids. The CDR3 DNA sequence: TGTGCCAGCAGCCAACGACGGACAGGGGCCTACGAGCAGTACTTC. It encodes CASSQRRTGAYEQYF.

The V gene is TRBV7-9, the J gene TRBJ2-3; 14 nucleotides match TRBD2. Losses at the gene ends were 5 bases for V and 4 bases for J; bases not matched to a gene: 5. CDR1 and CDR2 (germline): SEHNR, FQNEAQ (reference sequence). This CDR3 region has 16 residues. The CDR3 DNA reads TGTGCCAGCAGCCCGAGACTAGCGGGGGGGCCAGATACGCAGTATTTT. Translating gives CASSPRLAGGPDTQYF.

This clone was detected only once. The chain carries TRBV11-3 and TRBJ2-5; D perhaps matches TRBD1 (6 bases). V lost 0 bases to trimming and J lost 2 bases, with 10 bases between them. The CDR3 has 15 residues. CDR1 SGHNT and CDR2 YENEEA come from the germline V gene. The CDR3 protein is CASSLEGQPQETQYF. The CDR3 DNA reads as TGTGCCAGCAGCTTAGAAGGACAGCCTCAAGAGACCCAGTACTTC.

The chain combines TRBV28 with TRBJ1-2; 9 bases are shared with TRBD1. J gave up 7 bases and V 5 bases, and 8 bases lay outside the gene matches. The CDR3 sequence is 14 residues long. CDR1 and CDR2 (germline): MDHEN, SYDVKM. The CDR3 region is CASSPTGGWPGYTF. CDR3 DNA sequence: TGTGCCAGCAGTCCGACAGGGGGTTGGCCTGGCTACACCTTC.

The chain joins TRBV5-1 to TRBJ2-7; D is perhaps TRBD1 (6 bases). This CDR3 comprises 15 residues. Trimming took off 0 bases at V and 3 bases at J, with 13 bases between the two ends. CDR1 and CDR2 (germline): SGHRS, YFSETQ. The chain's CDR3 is CASSLGQGMGYEQYF. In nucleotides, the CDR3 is TGCGCCAGCAGCTTGGGGCAGGGGATGGGCTACGAGCAGTACTTC.

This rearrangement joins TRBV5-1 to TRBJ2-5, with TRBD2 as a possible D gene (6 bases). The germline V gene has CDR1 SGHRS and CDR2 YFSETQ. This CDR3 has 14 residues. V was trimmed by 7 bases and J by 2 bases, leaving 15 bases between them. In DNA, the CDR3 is TGCGCCAGCTCCTTGGAGCGGGTTCAAGAGACCCAGTACTTC. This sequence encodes CASSLERVQETQYF. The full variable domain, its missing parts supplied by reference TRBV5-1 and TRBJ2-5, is KAGVTQTPRYLIKTRGQQVTLSCSPISGHRSVSWYQQTPGQGLQFLFEYFSETQRNKGNFPGRFSGRQFSNSRSEMNVSTLELGDSALYLCASSLERVQETQYFGPGTRLLVL.

For the CDR3, the DNA is TGTGCCAGCAGCCAAGTACGGCAAGAGACCCAGTACTTC. Translating it yields CASSQVRQETQYF. The V and J genes are TRBV3-1 (or the pseudogene TRBV3-2) and TRBJ2-5; D is uncertain. The V and J ends lost 1 base and 2 bases respectively, with 5 bases between them. The germline V gene encodes CDR1 LGHDT and CDR2 YNNKEL (reference sequence). The length of the CDR3 is 13 residues.

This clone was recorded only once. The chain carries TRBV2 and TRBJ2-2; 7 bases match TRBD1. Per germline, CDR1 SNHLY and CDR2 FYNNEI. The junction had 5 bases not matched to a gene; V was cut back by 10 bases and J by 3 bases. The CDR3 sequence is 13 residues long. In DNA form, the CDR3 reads TGTGCCACTAGGGACAGATACACCGGGGAGCTGTTTTTT. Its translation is CATRDRYTGELFF.

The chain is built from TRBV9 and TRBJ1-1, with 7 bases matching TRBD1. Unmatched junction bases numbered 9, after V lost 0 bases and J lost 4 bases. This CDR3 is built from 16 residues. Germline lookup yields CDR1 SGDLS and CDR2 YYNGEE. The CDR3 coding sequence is TGTGCCAGCAGCGTAGATGGAGGAGGGGGCGGCACTGAAGCTTTCTTT. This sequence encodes CASSVDGGGGGTEAFF.

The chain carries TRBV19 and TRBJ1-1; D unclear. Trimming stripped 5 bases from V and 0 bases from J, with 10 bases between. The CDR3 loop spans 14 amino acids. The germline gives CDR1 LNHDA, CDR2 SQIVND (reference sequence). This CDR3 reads CASSEYGLNTEAFF. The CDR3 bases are TGTGCCAGTAGTGAGTATGGGCTGAACACTGAAGCTTTCTTT. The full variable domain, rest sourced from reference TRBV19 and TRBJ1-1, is DGGITQSPKYLFRKEGQNVTLSCEQNLNHDAMYWYRQDPGQGLRLIYYSQIVNDFQKGDIAEGYSVSREKKESFPLTVTSAQKNPTAFYLCASSEYGLNTEAFFGQGTRLTVV.

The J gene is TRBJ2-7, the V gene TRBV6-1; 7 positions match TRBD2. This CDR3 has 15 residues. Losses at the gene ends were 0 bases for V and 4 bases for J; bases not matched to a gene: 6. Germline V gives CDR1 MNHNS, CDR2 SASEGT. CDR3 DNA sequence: TGTGCCAGCAGTGAAGCTAGCGGGTCGGTATACGAGCAGTACTTC. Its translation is CASSEASGSVYEQYF.